This T cell receptor (beta chain) is from a study of beta chain features in type 1 diabetes listed by TCRdb under 2018. With regard to the full study: Mean age, gender distribution, total cell number and subset yield were not different between patients and healthy donors. A total of 90 million to 120 million sorted cells were examined across all samples, and a strong correlation was observed between cell number per subset and RNA yield. The study compared the TCRB repertoires of sorted circulating CD4+ T cell subsets in recently diagnosed type 1 diabetes patients with those in matched healthy donors. Naive and central memory subsets were obtained from all 28 donors, but regulatory and stem cell-like memory subsets were isolated from only 8 patients and roughly 8 healthy donors.

All of the isolated RNA was reverse transcribed with the High Capacity cDNA Reverse Transcription Kit, so expressed TCRB transcripts were sequenced. Deep immunoSEQ sequencing was performed on naive, central memory and regulatory T cell samples, with an average of roughly 3.6 million total reads per sample. Sorted cells were lysed in RLT buffer and RNA was extracted with DNase-treated RNeasy Micro or Mini kits, depending on cell number. Each cell subset was processed separately to prevent cross-contamination, with patient and healthy donor samples processed together. Using the immunoSEQ multiplex PCR, TCRB sequences were amplified from cDNA into 87-bp fragments spanning the CDR3 region. The amplicons were sequenced using the Illumina HiSeq platform. The published analysis was carried out like this. Synthetic template baselines were used to correct PCR bias computationally, reads within Hamming distance 2 were collapsed together, and singletons that could not be merged were discarded. Reads were aligned to IMGT to assign V, D and J genes, CDR3 length, and insertions or deletions at six rearrangement sites. Clonotype counts were normalized to sorted cell number within each subset before computing true diversity and Gini coefficients with the tcR R package. The overlap coefficient, calculated on TCRB nucleotide sequences, was used to quantify repertoire sharing. As a proxy for the pre-selection repertoire, out-of-frame TCRB sequences from naive cells were analyzed. In TCRdb, the immuneACCESS table is reduced to in-frame sequences with V and J assigned. These tables do not hold every clone; where another copy was compared, an unresolved V gene accounts for under half, and the others remain unexplained. Clone size and the V and J calls come from that table; the DNA yielded D and trimming. The sample profile shows a few hundred thousand clones; roughly 15% of them were found once. 0.019% of the sample is in the top ten clones.

As concerns this clone: Its target antigen remains unknown. A junction end diverges from the germline sequence, so it may reflect a read error.

In the germline V gene, CDR1 corresponds to SGHRS and CDR2 to YFSETQ. The CDR3 numbers 15 residues from cysteine through phenylalanine. The entry retains the CDR3 DNA only, 45 bases that are in frame from base 1. Each donor gave one peripheral blood draw, averaging about 100 mL, which was collected into heparinised tubes. A BD FACSAria II and a panel including CD45RO, CCR7, CD25, CD127, CD95 and CD27 were used to sort naive, central memory, regulatory and stem cell-like memory CD4+ T cells. All sorted populations exceeded 95% purity. PBMCs were isolated immediately by Lymphoprep density gradient centrifugation and stained directly without culture. So that batch effects would be minimized, each experiment stained and sorted samples in pairs, pairing one healthy donor with one patient. Summary of the overall study and its limitations: Shorter templates might be favored by PCR, yet because patient and control samples were amplified and corrected together, any such skew would affect both groups equally. Fewer insertions and more nucleotide deletions at VDJ recombination sites were observed in patients with type 1 diabetes, implying thymic rearrangement abnormalities. Because cDNA rather than genomic DNA was sequenced, highly expressing activated cells could have been over-represented, although no difference in activation and CD3 levels was found between groups. Only small numbers of individuals were included in the HLA sub-analyses, which left unresolved whether HLA type had any influence on TCRB rearrangement. The naive, central memory and regulatory TCRB repertoires appeared to resemble one another more closely among patients than among healthy donors. A moderate but significant shortening of TCRB CDR3 length was observed in type 1 diabetes patients in all four CD4+ subsets.

The rearrangement combines TRBV5-1 with TRBJ1-5; TRBD1 aligns with 8 central bases. This TCR was sampled from a woman in her late teens or twenties in good health. Sample: naive CD4+ T cells from blood. The label giving this sample's cell subset or site can be read as: true naive CD4+ T cells. The CDR3 reads as follows: CASRLAGGEGQPQHF. At the DNA level, the sequence is TGCGCCAGCAGGTTGGCAGGGGGCGAAGGTCAGCCCCAGCATTTT.